Shown below are 17 T cell receptor beta chains from a single sample sequenced in a study of blood T cell repertoires in COVID-19. Profiling relied on immunoSEQ multiplex PCR, and the TCRdb table lists in-frame clones only, not all of them. The data contain just over 70,000 clones, 80% of them singletons. The sample comprised peripheral blood. These receptors came from an older man who had recovered from COVID-19.

This clone appeared once. The CDR3 DNA is TGCGCCAGCAGCTTGTCGATGGTCGGCGGGAGCTACGAGCAGTACTTC. This codes for CASSLSMVGGSYEQYF. The chain combines TRBV5-1 with TRBJ2-7, with TRBD2 identical over 7 bases. V dropped 1 base and J dropped 3; count of bases not matched to a gene: 10. Germline CDR1 reads SGHRS; CDR2 reads YFSETQ. CDR3 length equals 16 residues. The entire variable domain, with the rest obtained from reference TRBV5-1 and TRBJ2-7, is as follows: KAGVTQTPRYLIKTRGQQVTLSCSPISGHRSVSWYQQTPGQGLQFLFEYFSETQRNKGNFPGRFSGRQFSNSRSEMNVSTLELGDSALYLCASSLSMVGGSYEQYFGPGTRLTVT.

This chain links TRBV7-9 with TRBJ2-5, with D possibly being TRBD1 (5 bases). Germline values: CDR1 SEHNR, CDR2 FQNEAQ (reference sequence). Trimming left V 8 bases short and J 3 bases short, with 13 bases between. This CDR3 contains 13 residues. The CDR3 DNA reads TGTGCCAGCCACACCTCAGGGAAAGAGACCCAGTACTTC. Translation gives CASHTSGKETQYF. The whole variable domain, remainder taken from reference TRBV7-9 and TRBJ2-5, is DTGVSQNPRHKITKRGQNVTFRCDPISEHNRLYWYRQTLGQGPEFLTYFQNEAQLEKSRLLSDRFSAERPKGSFSTLEIQRTEQGDSAMYLCASHTSGKETQYFGPGTRLLVL.

V is TRBV28 and J is TRBJ1-2; 9 positions agree with TRBD1. J was trimmed by 5 bases and V by 0 bases; bases with no gene match: 7. Germline CDR1 and CDR2: MDHEN and SYDVKM. The CDR3 totals 16 residues. The CDR3 here is CASSLWGDRAEYGYTF. The CDR3 DNA is TGTGCCAGCAGTTTATGGGGGGACAGGGCGGAATATGGCTACACCTTC.

This clone was seen a handful of times. The rearrangement uses TRBV2 and TRBJ1-1; D unclear. This CDR3 region has 13 residues. Trimming shortened V by 2 bases and J by 6 bases, and 10 bases separated the two germline ends. CDR1 and CDR2 from the germline V gene are SNHLY and FYNNEI. The DNA of the CDR3 is TGTGCCAGCAGTGAAACGGTATCGTCTGAAGCTTTCTTT. Its translation: CASSETVSSEAFF.

This chain links TRBV19 with TRBJ2-1, with D perhaps matching TRBD2 (6 bases). CDR1 is LNHDA and CDR2 is SQIVND in the germline V gene (reference sequence). V was clipped by 4 bases and J by 3 bases, with 19 bases between them. The CDR3 runs to 17 residues. DNA of the CDR3: TGTGCCAGTAGTAGACTACCAGGGATAGCGGACTACAATGAGCAGTTCTTC. This gives the protein CASSRLPGIADYNEQFF.

The genes are TRBV13 and TRBJ2-7, with TRBD1 matching over 8 bases. J gave up 7 bases and V 0 bases, and 8 bases lay outside the gene matches. Germline CDR1 and CDR2: PRHDT and FYEKMQ (reference sequence). This CDR3 contains 15 residues. The CDR3 here is CASSLGLDRVQEQYF. CDR3 nucleotide sequence: TGTGCCAGCAGCTTAGGCTTGGACAGGGTGCAAGAGCAGTACTTC.

This clone has only a few counts. The J gene is TRBJ1-1, the V gene TRBV24-1, with TRBD1 identical over 8 bases. V was pared by 7 bases and J by 7 bases, with 7 bases of the junction left unmatched. This CDR3 contains 13 residues. The germline gives CDR1 KGHDR, CDR2 SFDVKD. CDR3 sequence reads: CATRKTGDFEAFF. For the CDR3, the DNA is TGTGCCACCAGGAAGACAGGGGATTTTGAAGCTTTCTTT.

The chain combines TRBV11-3 with TRBJ2-1, with 8 bases matching TRBD2. The CDR3 length is 14 residues. The germline V gene encodes CDR1 SGHNT and CDR2 YENEEA. J gave up 5 bases and V 4 bases, and 4 bases lay outside the gene matches. CDR3 in DNA: TGTGCCAGCAGCTCTGGACTAGCCCACAATGAGCAGTTCTTC. Translated, it gives CASSSGLAHNEQFF.

This clone turned up a few times. V usage is TRBV24-1 and J usage is TRBJ1-1; 8 bases agree with TRBD1. Trimming cost V 2 bases and J 4 bases; bases outside gene matches: 5. Germline-derived CDR1 and CDR2 are KGHDR and SFDVKD. The CDR3 is made up of 15 amino acids. This CDR3 reads CATSDSQGARTEAFF. As DNA, the CDR3 is TGTGCCACCAGTGATTCTCAGGGGGCGCGCACTGAAGCTTTCTTT.

This clone turned up a few times. V is TRBV3-1 (or the pseudogene TRBV3-2) and J is TRBJ1-1; the D is unclear. V was trimmed by 2 bases and J by 3 bases, leaving 7 bases between them. Germline values: CDR1 LGHDT, CDR2 YNNKEL (reference sequence). The CDR3 is made up of 13 amino acids. CDR3 DNA: TGTGCCAGCAGCCAACGGGGTGACACTGAAGCTTTCTTT. It codes for CASSQRGDTEAFF.

This clone has more than one count but fewer than ten. The J gene is TRBJ2-7, the V gene TRBV10-2; TRBD1 might be the D (8 bases). This CDR3 has 15 residues. V shed 10 bases and J shed 4 bases, with 23 bases lying between them. Germline V gene data show CDR1 as WSHSY and CDR2 as SAAADI. CDR3 loop: CAIRANTGGAYEQYF. The CDR3, as DNA: TGCGCCATCAGAGCCAACACAGGGGGGGCGTACGAGCAGTACTTC.

The chain carries TRBV11-2 and TRBJ1-2; D is ambiguous. V dropped 4 bases and J dropped 7 bases, with 10 bases sitting between them. Germline CDR1 SGHAT, CDR2 FQNNGV. This CDR3 contains 12 residues. The chain's CDR3 is CASSSQTRGYTF. As DNA, the CDR3 is TGTGCCAGCAGCTCCCAAACGCGTGGCTACACCTTC.

V usage is TRBV6-1 and J usage is TRBJ2-1; 10 nucleotides agree with TRBD1. CDR1 is MNHNS and CDR2 is SASEGT in the germline V gene. J was trimmed by 6 bases and V by 2 bases; bases with no gene match: 13. The CDR3 contains 18 residues. CDR3 coding DNA: TGTGCCAGCAGTGAATCGGGGTGGGACAGGGGTGTCTCCAATGAGCAGTTCTTC. This sequence encodes CASSESGWDRGVSNEQFF.

Comments on this clone: A much larger clone sits a single nucleotide away, making a read error possible. The V gene is TRBV7-2, the J gene TRBJ2-7; D not certain. Looked up from germline, CDR1 is SGHTA and CDR2 is FQGNSA. The CDR3 covers 13 residues. The V end was cut by 0 bases, the J end by 1 base, with 4 bases between. CDR3 nucleotides: TGTGCCAGCAGCTTAGCCGGGTCCTACGAGCAGTACTTC. Translated: CASSLAGSYEQYF.

A few counts support this clone. This chain connects TRBV18 to TRBJ1-6; D possibly corresponds to TRBD1 (6 bases). Trimming pared 5 bases from V and 0 bases from J, leaving 11 bases between. This CDR3 contains 16 residues. Germline-derived CDR1 and CDR2 are KGHSH and LQKENI. CDR3 in DNA: TGTGCCAGCTCAAAGGACAGAGACTCCTATAATTCACCCCTCCACTTT. This encodes CASSKDRDSYNSPLHF.

V is TRBV3-1 (or the pseudogene TRBV3-2) and J is TRBJ2-2, with no clear D. This CDR3 region has 12 residues. Germline-derived CDR1 and CDR2 are LGHDT and YNNKEL (reference sequence). The ends were cut back, 5 bases at V and 5 bases at J, with 6 bases in the middle. CDR3 DNA: TGTGCCAGCAGCTTTCAAACCGGGGAGCTGTTTTTT. Its translation: CASSFQTGELFF.

The chain is built from TRBV30 and TRBJ1-2, with 9 bases aligning to TRBD1. Germline lookup yields CDR1 GTSNPN and CDR2 SVGIG (reference sequence). This CDR3 is 17 amino acids long. V was clipped by 5 bases and J by 0 bases; unmatched bases: 13. The CDR3 loop reads CAWSRDRAFLANYGYTF. The DNA for the CDR3 is TGTGCCTGGTCCCGGGACAGGGCGTTTTTAGCTAACTATGGCTACACCTTC.